The following is a TCR beta chain sequence with its context. The study recruited people aged about 18 to 95 years across about 25 US areas. Participant-given clinical history determined each cohort assignment. The method was immunoSEQ multiplex PCR; TCRdb's version includes in-frame clones alone and lacks a portion of them. The sample yields about 300,000 clones, around 87% seen once. The CDR3 is 16 amino acids. In germline, CDR1 is LGHDT, CDR2 YNNKEL (reference sequence). V shed 3 bases and J 3 bases; nucleotides not matched to a gene: 7. This record comes from a study of blood T cell repertoires in COVID-19. Across the whole study: The United States, Italy and Spain provided the acute and convalescent COVID-19 samples.

V is TRBV3-1 (or the pseudogene TRBV3-2) and J is TRBJ1-5, with 8 bases matching TRBD1. This clonotype was sampled from a woman between 18 and 29 years old with acute COVID-19. The sequenced sample was PBMCs or T cells enriched from blood (not recorded which). CDR3 amino acids: CASSQGGQGVNQPQHF. In nucleotides, the CDR3 is TGTGCCAGCAGCCAGGGAGGACAGGGTGTCAATCAGCCCCAGCATTTT.